This passage covers 3 T cell receptor beta chains from one sample sequenced in a study of blood T cell repertoires in COVID-19. Generated by immunoSEQ multiplex PCR, the TCRdb table keeps only in-frame clones and is missing some. The repertoire consists of about 100,000 clones, with 84% occurring once and the leading ten covering around 9.4%. Sequencing was done on a sample of peripheral blood. The receptor source for this set is a man aged 40-50 years with active or convalescent COVID-19.

By share of the sample, this clone is medium-sized. J is TRBJ2-3 and V is TRBV19; D is undetermined. CDR1 and CDR2 (germline): LNHDA, SQIVND (reference sequence). V lost 0 bases to trimming and J lost 6 bases, with 13 bases between them. This CDR3 has 15 amino acids. The DNA of the CDR3 is TGTGCCAGTAGTATAGAAGCCTCACGAATGGATACGCAGTATTTT. This translates into CASSIEASRMDTQYF.

The chain recombines TRBV5-6 with TRBJ1-2, with 7 nucleotides matching TRBD1. V was pared by 1 base and J by 8 bases, with 8 bases of the junction left unmatched. The V gene's germline CDR1 is SGHDT and CDR2 YYEEEE. This CDR3 has 14 amino acids. Here the CDR3 DNA reads TGTGCCAGCAGCTTGAAGGGACAGTCGCTGGGCTACACCTTC. Amino acid sequence: CASSLKGQSLGYTF.

The chain links TRBV10-1 to TRBJ2-4; 7 bases agree with TRBD2. In germline, CDR1 is WNHNN, CDR2 SYGVQD (reference sequence). The CDR3 sequence is 15 residues long. The ends lost 2 bases at V and 9 bases at J; junction bases unmatched: 10. The CDR3 spells CASSETNSGGGIQYF. CDR3 bases: TGCGCCAGCAGTGAGACCAACAGTGGGGGGGGCATTCAGTACTTC.